This note documents a single TCR beta chain sequence. The antigen is not known. Germline V gene sequence: CDR1 MNHNS, CDR2 SASEGT. CDR3 length: 14 amino acids. V gave up 1 base and J gave up 2 bases, with 6 bases separating them. The assay was immunoSEQ multiplex PCR, and TCRdb's table has in-frame clones only and misses some. The table shows around 150,000 clones, with under 95% occurring only once. This record comes from a study of T cell responses to AZD1222 COVID-19 vaccine. The study's findings and limits: White British people made up most donors, females outnumbered males, and clonal diversity was possibly underestimated.

This TCR was recovered from an adult who received the AZD1222 COVID-19 vaccine. Material: peripheral blood, obtained 28 days after the second AZD1222 dose. This chain joins TRBV6-1 and TRBJ1-5; D remains ambiguous. The CDR3 is CASSEVGGNQPQHF. For the CDR3, the DNA is TGTGCCAGCAGTGAAGTTGGAGGCAATCAGCCCCAGCATTTT.